Following are 20 T cell receptor beta chains from one sample sequenced in a study of T cells after yellow fever vaccination. Each CDR3 protein gets one entry after TCRdb re-called the 5' RACE reads with MiXCR. The top ten hold roughly 36% of the sample, which has some 160,000 distinct CDR3 sequences, around 9.3% seen once. The starting material was CD8+ T cells sorted from PBMCs, obtained 45 days after the yellow fever booster vaccination. The receptors derive from a man aged 18-30 years who received the YFV17D yellow fever vaccine.

This clonotype was detected only a few times. V and J are TRBV6-5 and TRBJ2-1; unclear D gene. Germline values: CDR1 MNHEY, CDR2 SVGAGI. V was shortened by 5 bases and J by 10 bases, with 18 bases between the two germline ends. This CDR3 region has 14 residues. This CDR3 reads CASSTWAAPWEQFF. The DNA of the CDR3 is TGTGCCAGCAGTACCTGGGCAGCCCCCTGGGAGCAGTTCTTC.

This clonotype was counted between two and nine times. The V call is TRBV4-3, the J call TRBJ1-2; no firm D call. Germline V gene data show CDR1 as LGHNA and CDR2 as YSLEER. V was clipped by 0 bases and J by 0 bases, with 8 bases between them. The CDR3 sequence is 15 residues long. CDR3 loop: CASSQDGVTNYGYTF. CDR3 DNA sequence: TGCGCCAGCAGCCAAGATGGTGTCACTAACTATGGCTACACCTTC.

This chain joins TRBV10-3 and TRBJ2-1; 13 positions agree with TRBD2. This CDR3 region has 13 residues. Germline V CDR1 and CDR2: ENHRY, SYGVKD. Losses at the gene ends were 10 bases for V and 7 bases for J; bases not matched to a gene: 4. The CDR3 spells CATGTSGVNEQFF. The CDR3 region has the DNA TGTGCCACCGGGACTAGCGGGGTGAATGAGCAGTTCTTC.

The chain's CDR3 is CASSMNLGVGSYEQYV. CDR3 coding DNA: TGTGCCAGCAGTATGAACCTTGGGGTCGGGTCCTACGAGCAGTACGTC. The chain couples TRBV28 to TRBJ2-7; D gene unclear. The CDR3 covers 16 residues. CDR1 MDHEN and CDR2 SYDVKM come from the germline V gene. V lost 5 bases to trimming and J lost 1 base, with 18 bases between them.

This rearrangement joins TRBV10-3 to TRBJ1-5; 8 bases match TRBD1. Germline CDR1 is ENHRY and CDR2 is SYGVKD. The CDR3 extends over 14 amino acids. J gave up 2 bases and V 4 bases, and 1 base lay outside the gene matches. In nucleotides, the CDR3 is TGTGCCATCAGTGCGGGACAGGGCAATCAGCCCCAGCATTTT. Residues: CAISAGQGNQPQHF.

This chain joins TRBV6-6 and TRBJ2-1, with TRBD2 identical over 14 bases. CDR1 and CDR2 (germline): MNHNY, SVGAGI (reference sequence). V was clipped by 6 bases and J by 7 bases; unmatched bases: 2. The CDR3 extends over 14 amino acids. DNA for the CDR3: TGTGCCAGCAGCGGACTAGCGGGGGGAAATGAGCAGTTCTTC. Residues: CASSGLAGGNEQFF.

Ten or more counts support this clonotype. The junction differs from germline at one of its ends, possibly a read error. The chain carries TRBV28 and TRBJ1-5, with a tentative D call TRBD1 (5 bases). The germline V gene has CDR1 MDHEN and CDR2 SYDVKM. The CDR3 length is 11 residues. The CDR3 nucleotides are TGTGCCAGCAGTAAGGCGGCGCGAGGGGAATTT. Its translation: CASSKAARGEF.

The table lists this clonotype with a few counts. CDR3 nucleotides: TGCAGTGCTAGTGCGATGAGTTTGGCGGAGACCCAGTACTTC. It yields the protein CSASAMSLAETQYF. The V gene is TRBV20-1, the J gene TRBJ2-5; D gene unclear. The germline V gene has CDR1 DFQATT and CDR2 SNEGSKA (reference sequence). Trimming stripped 3 bases from V and 5 bases from J, with 16 bases between. The CDR3 is 14 amino acids.

The chain joins TRBV9 to TRBJ2-3; D unclear. Germline lookup yields CDR1 SGDLS and CDR2 YYNGEE. This CDR3 is 15 amino acids long. V lost 3 bases to trimming and J lost 4 bases, with 15 bases between them. This chain's CDR3 is CASSAVPGQADTQYF. The CDR3 region has the DNA TGTGCCAGCAGCGCCGTACCGGGTCAGGCAGATACGCAGTATTTT.

The rearrangement joins TRBV5-1 to TRBJ2-7; TRBD2 matches 12 bases. Per the germline V gene, CDR1 is SGHRS and CDR2 is YFSETQ. V shed 7 bases and J 0 bases; nucleotides not matched to a gene: 14. The CDR3 totals 18 residues. The chain's CDR3 is CASRGQIGLAGHSYEQYV. CDR3 nucleotides: TGCGCCAGCCGCGGCCAGATTGGACTAGCGGGGCACTCCTACGAGCAGTACGTC.

This clonotype was found a few times. The rearrangement uses TRBV4-1 and TRBJ1-5, with D perhaps matching TRBD1 (6 bases). V shed 3 bases and J shed 0 bases, with 9 bases lying between them. Germline-derived CDR1 and CDR2 are MGHRA and YSYEKL. CDR3 length: 15 residues. CDR3 coding DNA: TGCGCCAGCAGCCAGCTACAGGGTAGCAATCAGCCCCAGCATTTT. Its translation: CASSQLQGSNQPQHF.

The chain combines TRBV27 with TRBJ2-3, with 7 bases that match TRBD2. Trimming removed 5 bases from V and 0 bases from J; junction bases left unmatched: 8. Germline assignment: CDR1 MNHEY and CDR2 SMNVEV (reference sequence). There are 16 residues in the CDR3. The chain's CDR3 is CASSRSSSGSTDTQYF. The CDR3 nucleotides are TGTGCCAGCAGTCGTTCCTCTAGCGGTAGCACAGATACGCAGTATTTT.

This clonotype was observed a few times. The V gene is TRBV7-6, the J gene TRBJ2-3; D is unresolved. Per the germline V gene, CDR1 is SGHVS and CDR2 is FNYEAQ. V lost 1 base and J lost 0, with 5 bases in between. This CDR3 is 14 amino acids long. As DNA, the CDR3 is TGTGCCAGCAGCTTAGTTGGTAGCACAGATACGCAGTATTTT. Encoded protein: CASSLVGSTDTQYF. Together with reference TRBV7-6 and TRBJ2-3, the CDR3 gives the full variable domain: GAGVSQSPRYKVTKRGQDVALRCDPISGHVSLYWYRQALGQGPEFLTYFNYEAQQDKSGLPNDRFSAERPEGSISTLTIQRTEQRDSAMYRCASSLVGSTDTQYFGPGTRLTVL.

This clonotype was observed a handful of times. This chain links TRBV2 with TRBJ2-3; weak D call: TRBD2 (7 bases). There are 15 residues in the CDR3. The ends were cut back, 8 bases at V and 4 bases at J, with 19 bases in the middle. The germline V gene encodes CDR1 SNHLY and CDR2 FYNNEI. The DNA of the CDR3 is TGTGCCAGCCTACACCCCTGGGGGGGCGCAGATACGCAGTATTTT. Amino acid sequence: CASLHPWGGADTQYF. Supplemented by reference TRBV2 and TRBJ2-3, the full variable domain reads EPEVTQTPSHQVTQMGQEVILRCVPISNHLYFYWYRQILGQKVEFLVSFYNNEISEKSEIFDDQFSVERPDGSNFTLKIRSTKLEDSAMYFCASLHPWGGADTQYFGPGTRLTVL.

This clonotype was detected a few times. This rearrangement joins TRBV4-1 to TRBJ1-6; 8 bases map to TRBD1. In germline, CDR1 is MGHRA, CDR2 YSYEKL. The CDR3 loop spans 17 amino acids. The ends lost 1 base at V and 0 bases at J; junction bases unmatched: 2. The chain's CDR3 is CASSQGDRFSYNSPLHF. The CDR3, as DNA: TGCGCCAGCAGCCAAGGGGACAGGTTCTCCTATAATTCACCCCTCCACTTT.

The table lists this clonotype with a few counts. The V and J genes are TRBV7-9 and TRBJ2-3; the match to TRBD1 covers 8 bases. The CDR3 length is 15 residues. Trimming removed 4 bases from V and 4 bases from J; junction bases left unmatched: 7. Per germline, CDR1 SEHNR and CDR2 FQNEAQ (reference sequence). CDR3 in amino acids: CASSYRGRRADTQYF. The CDR3 region has the DNA TGTGCCAGCAGCTACAGGGGGAGGAGGGCAGATACGCAGTATTTT.

This rearrangement joins TRBV29-1 to TRBJ2-6; D might be TRBD2 (5 bases). With 5 bases removed from V and 3 bases from J, the gap between germline ends came to 8 bases. The CDR3 has 13 residues. Germline-derived CDR1 and CDR2 are SQVTM and ANQGSEA. CDR3 DNA sequence: TGCAGCGTTCTTGGGAGTGGGGCCAACGTCCTGACTTTC. It encodes CSVLGSGANVLTF.

This clonotype was seen a handful of times. The genes are TRBV6-5 and TRBJ1-6, with 9 positions matching TRBD1. In germline, CDR1 is MNHEY, CDR2 SVGAGI. The length of the CDR3 is 16 residues. The junction had 9 bases not matched to a gene; V was cut back by 2 bases and J by 10 bases. The CDR3 coding sequence is TGTGCCAGCAGTTACAAAGGGACAGGGTCAAAGTCACCCCTCCACTTT. Residues: CASSYKGTGSKSPLHF.

J is TRBJ1-2 and V is TRBV12-3 or TRBV12-4; no clear D. The CDR3 covers 12 residues. V shed 7 bases and J shed 4 bases, with 10 bases lying between them. The CDR3 reads CASTQSVYGYTF. CDR3 bases: TGTGCCAGCACCCAATCAGTCTATGGCTACACCTTC.

This clonotype has only a few counts. The genes are TRBV6-2 or TRBV6-3 and TRBJ2-2; no firm D call. V lost 6 bases, J lost 1 base, and 6 bases lay in between. The germline gives CDR1 MNHEY, CDR2 SVGEGT. The length of the CDR3 is 13 residues. The CDR3 spells CASSEWNTGELFF. CDR3 nucleotides: TGTGCCAGCAGCGAATGGAACACCGGGGAGCTGTTTTTT.